Below, 25 T cell receptor beta chains from the same sample are listed, as sequenced in a study of blood T cell repertoires in COVID-19. The method was immunoSEQ multiplex PCR; TCRdb's version includes in-frame clones alone and lacks a portion of them. The data show some 300,000 clones, around 88% seen once. Sequencing used peripheral blood. These receptors all come from a woman younger than 45 who had recovered from COVID-19.

V usage is TRBV5-6 and J usage is TRBJ2-5; D is possibly TRBD1 (6 bases). The CDR3 covers 14 residues. The ends were cut back, 4 bases at V and 5 bases at J, with 15 bases in the middle. Germline CDR1 and CDR2: SGHDT and YYEEEE. CDR3 region: CASSPSWGRETQYF. CDR3 bases: TGTGCCAGCAGCCCATCGTGGGGGCGCGAGACCCAGTACTTC.

The chain employs TRBV29-1 and TRBJ2-1, with a tentative D call TRBD1 (6 bases). Trimming pared 3 bases from V and 6 bases from J, leaving 9 bases between. This CDR3 contains 12 residues. Per the germline V gene, CDR1 is SQVTM and CDR2 is ANQGSEA. The CDR3 region is CSVDSQGNEQFF. The DNA of the CDR3 is TGCAGCGTTGATTCACAGGGCAATGAGCAGTTCTTC.

This rearrangement joins TRBV11-1 to TRBJ2-7; possibly TRBD2 for D (5 bases). CDR1 is SGHAT, CDR2 FQDESV, per germline (reference sequence). Trimming removed 5 bases at V and 3 bases at J, with 8 bases between. The CDR3 runs to 12 residues. As DNA, the CDR3 is TGTGCCAGCAGCGGGGAGAACTACGAGCAGTACTTC. Translation gives CASSGENYEQYF.

V and J are TRBV29-1 and TRBJ2-5; tentatively, D is TRBD1 (6 bases). CDR3 length: 13 amino acids. CDR1 SQVTM and CDR2 ANQGSEA come from the germline V gene. Trimming pared 3 bases from V and 2 bases from J, leaving 10 bases between. Here the CDR3 DNA reads TGCAGCGTTGACCGGACAGTTCAAGAGACCCAGTACTTC. This encodes CSVDRTVQETQYF.

J is TRBJ1-4 and V is TRBV4-3; perhaps TRBD1 as D (5 bases). CDR1 is LGHNA, CDR2 YSLEER, per germline. The CDR3 runs 15 residues. V lost 6 bases, J lost 4 bases, and 15 bases lay in between. The CDR3 DNA follows: TGCGCCAGCAGGCGCCTCTTACAGGATAATGAAAAACTGTTTTTT. Protein sequence: CASRRLLQDNEKLFF.

CDR3 in amino acids: CASSSRDRAHQPQHF. CDR3 bases: TGTGCCAGCAGTTCCCGGGACAGGGCACATCAGCCCCAGCATTTT. The chain has TRBV28 and TRBJ1-5, with TRBD1 identical over 9 bases. Per germline, CDR1 MDHEN and CDR2 SYDVKM. J gave up 5 bases and V 4 bases, and 6 bases lay outside the gene matches. The CDR3 covers 15 residues.

The chain combines TRBV28 with TRBJ2-3; D unclear. The germline CDR1 and CDR2 sequences are MDHEN and SYDVKM. With 3 bases removed from V and 2 bases from J, the gap between germline ends came to 3 bases. The CDR3 extends over 12 amino acids. The chain's CDR3 is CASSFNTDTQYF. The CDR3 nucleotides read TGTGCCAGCAGTTTTAACACAGATACGCAGTATTTT.

This clone appeared once. The J gene is TRBJ2-3, the V gene TRBV2, with D maybe TRBD2 (5 bases). From germline, CDR1 is SNHLY and CDR2 FYNNEI. This CDR3 spans 15 amino acids. V lost 8 bases and J 0 bases, leaving 15 bases between the germline ends. CDR3 bases: TGTGCCAGCGCCCTGCGGGCGTCTAGCACAGATACGCAGTATTTT. Residues: CASALRASSTDTQYF.

The V and J genes are TRBV15 and TRBJ2-7; D is possibly TRBD2 (6 bases). This CDR3 is built from 13 residues. V lost 1 base and J lost 4, with 8 bases in between. Looked up from germline, CDR1 is LNHNV and CDR2 is YYDKDF (reference sequence). The CDR3 loop is CATSRGAGYEQYF. In DNA, the CDR3 is TGTGCCACCAGCAGAGGTGCGGGGTACGAGCAGTACTTC.

J is TRBJ2-7 and V is TRBV6-2 or TRBV6-3; TRBD1 agrees at 12 bases. CDR1 is MNHEY and CDR2 is SVGEGT in the germline V gene. Unmatched junction bases numbered 6, after V lost 4 bases and J lost 5 bases. This CDR3 has 15 amino acids. CDR3 region: CASSFPGQGANEQYF. CDR3 nucleotides: TGTGCCAGCAGTTTTCCGGGACAGGGGGCCAACGAGCAGTACTTC.

V is TRBV19 and J is TRBJ2-7; D not certain. The ends were cut back, 1 base at V and 0 bases at J, with 7 bases in the middle. CDR3 length: 14 amino acids. From germline, CDR1 is LNHDA and CDR2 SQIVND (reference sequence). CDR3 coding DNA: TGTGCCAGTAGTATAGGGGCAAACTCCTACGAGCAGTACTTC. The encoded protein is CASSIGANSYEQYF. Full variable domain (remainder filled in from reference TRBV19 and TRBJ2-7): DGGITQSPKYLFRKEGQNVTLSCEQNLNHDAMYWYRQDPGQGLRLIYYSQIVNDFQKGDIAEGYSVSREKKESFPLTVTSAQKNPTAFYLCASSIGANSYEQYFGPGTRLTVT.

V usage is TRBV28 and J usage is TRBJ1-4, with D possibly being TRBD1 (6 bases). The CDR3 sequence is 12 residues long. V was clipped by 4 bases and J by 8 bases, with 8 bases between them. Germline V gene data show CDR1 as MDHEN and CDR2 as SYDVKM. CDR3 coding DNA: TGTGCCAGCAGTTCAGGGGAAGAAAAACTGTTTTTT. It encodes CASSSGEEKLFF.

The chain recombines TRBV11-2 with TRBJ2-7; the D gene is possibly TRBD2 (5 bases). The CDR3 totals 17 residues. CDR1 and CDR2 from the germline V gene are SGHAT and FQNNGV. V gave up 1 base and J gave up 3 bases, with 19 bases separating them. CDR3: CASSLVLSDGVVYEQYF. CDR3 DNA sequence: TGTGCCAGCAGCTTAGTACTCTCGGACGGGGTGGTCTACGAGCAGTACTTC.

This clone has just one count. The chain carries TRBV5-6 and TRBJ2-1; 9 bases map to TRBD1. This CDR3 is 15 amino acids long. Looked up from germline, CDR1 is SGHDT and CDR2 is YYEEEE. Unmatched junction bases numbered 10, after V lost 3 bases and J lost 9 bases. CDR3 in amino acids: CASSSGTGSATEQFF. CDR3 coding DNA: TGTGCCAGCAGCTCGGGGACAGGGTCAGCTACTGAGCAGTTCTTC. Looking up the rest from reference TRBV5-6 and TRBJ2-1 gives the full variable domain: DAGVTQSPTHLIKTRGQQVTLRCSPKSGHDTVSWYQQALGQGPQFIFQYYEEEERQRGNFPDRFSGHQFPNYSSELNVNALLLGDSALYLCASSSGTGSATEQFFGPGTRLTVL.

The rearrangement uses TRBV4-2 and TRBJ1-6; possibly TRBD1 for D (6 bases). V was shortened by 3 bases and J by 7 bases, with 13 bases between the two germline ends. Germline V gene lookup returns CDR1 LGHNA and CDR2 YNFKEQ. The CDR3 covers 15 residues. This chain's CDR3 is CASSHSGHSNSPLHF. Written as DNA, the CDR3 is TGTGCCAGCAGCCACTCGGGACATAGCAATTCACCCCTCCACTTT.

The rearrangement joins TRBV19 to TRBJ1-2; D gene ambiguous. CDR1 is LNHDA, CDR2 SQIVND, per germline (reference sequence). The ends were cut back, 6 bases at V and 13 bases at J, with 24 bases in the middle. There are 14 residues in the CDR3. The CDR3 reads CASSITPVSSGGTF. CDR3 nucleotide sequence: TGTGCCAGTAGCATTACCCCAGTCTCCAGCGGCGGCACCTTC.

CDR3: CASSLAWGEVSNQPQHF. CDR3 in DNA: TGCGCCAGCAGCTTGGCCTGGGGGGAGGTGAGCAATCAGCCCCAGCATTTT. V and J are TRBV5-1 and TRBJ1-5; tentative D call: TRBD1 (5 bases). V lost 0 bases, J lost 1 base, and 14 bases lay in between. The CDR3 is made up of 17 amino acids. Germline V gene data show CDR1 as SGHRS and CDR2 as YFSETQ.

The chain has TRBV27 and TRBJ2-2; TRBD2 agrees at 10 bases. The CDR3 extends over 16 amino acids. Germline V CDR1 and CDR2: MNHEY, SMNVEV (reference sequence). V was pared by 5 bases and J by 5 bases, with 8 bases of the junction left unmatched. This chain's CDR3 is CASSTVAGGRTGELFF. The CDR3, as DNA: TGTGCCAGCAGTACCGTAGCGGGGGGTCGGACCGGGGAGCTGTTTTTT.

This rearrangement joins TRBV11-3 to TRBJ2-1; the match to TRBD1 covers 8 bases. This CDR3 contains 15 residues. The J segment lost 4 bases and the V segment lost 1 base, leaving 3 bases of the junction unmatched. The germline CDR1 and CDR2 sequences are SGHNT and YENEEA. The CDR3 nucleotides are TGTGCCAGCAGCTTAGGGCAGGGGGCTTACAATGAGCAGTTCTTC. Its protein is CASSLGQGAYNEQFF.

CDR3 nucleotides: TGTGCCAGCAGCTTAGACGGCGGCATCTATGGCTACACCTTC. Protein sequence: CASSLDGGIYGYTF. The chain has TRBV7-9 and TRBJ1-2; D ambiguous. Trimming took off 1 base at V and 4 bases at J, with 10 bases between the two ends. The CDR3 sequence is 14 residues long. Germline CDR1 and CDR2: SEHNR and FQNEAQ (reference sequence).

The rearrangement joins TRBV5-4 to TRBJ2-5, with a tentative D call TRBD2 (7 bases). The germline CDR1 and CDR2 sequences are SGHNT and YYREEE (reference sequence). V gave up 6 bases and J gave up 3 bases, with 18 bases separating them. The CDR3 extends over 15 amino acids. The chain's CDR3 is CASKYGGLLEETQYF. CDR3 sequence (DNA): TGTGCCAGCAAGTACGGGGGGCTTTTGGAAGAGACCCAGTACTTC.

The chain carries TRBV2 and TRBJ1-6; no firm D call. Germline assignment: CDR1 SNHLY and CDR2 FYNNEI. V lost 4 bases and J 8 bases, leaving 9 bases between the germline ends. This CDR3 spans 13 amino acids. The CDR3 reads CASSGTYDSPLHF. The CDR3 nucleotides read TGTGCCAGCAGTGGAACATACGATTCACCCCTCCACTTT.

At least ten counts were recorded for this clone. This chain connects TRBV6-1 to TRBJ1-6, with 8 nucleotides matching TRBD1. Per germline, CDR1 MNHNS and CDR2 SASEGT. V trimming: 3 bases; J trimming: 9 bases; junction bases outside the gene matches: 13. The CDR3 runs 17 residues. The CDR3 DNA reads as TGTGCCAGCAGTGACGGTGGGTGGGACAGGTTTGGTTCACCCCTCCACTTT. This gives the protein CASSDGGWDRFGSPLHF.

Here the CDR3 reads CASSLVGRGHEQYF. The CDR3 DNA is TGTGCCAGCAGTTTGGTAGGTAGAGGCCACGAGCAGTACTTC. The chain has TRBV28 and TRBJ2-7, with D hard to call. The CDR3 extends over 14 amino acids. V dropped 3 bases and J dropped 5 bases, with 14 bases sitting between them. Germline V gives CDR1 MDHEN, CDR2 SYDVKM.

The chain has TRBV6-1 and TRBJ2-1; TRBD1 agrees at 8 bases. This CDR3 comprises 16 residues. Germline CDR1 and CDR2: MNHNS and SASEGT. The trim removed 1 base at V and 7 bases at J, leaving 9 bases unmatched. The CDR3 sequence is CASSEGSGTGLNEQFF. The CDR3 nucleotides are TGTGCCAGCAGTGAAGGCTCCGGGACAGGTTTGAATGAGCAGTTCTTC.